Following are 25 T cell receptor beta chains from one sample sequenced in a study of T cells in Graves' hyperthyroidism and ophthalmopathy. Amplification of TCR beta CDR3 regions was performed using RNA transcripts as template. A set of HTBI primers served as the primers for a first-round RT-PCR of the TCR CDR3. TCRdb re-called the multiplex PCR reads through MiXCR, storing one row per CDR3 protein. Of 350,000 or so distinct CDR3 sequences listed, about 20% were seen once; the top ten hold approximately 49%. Material: blood. These receptors all stem from a woman aged 45-65 years with Graves' hyperthyroidism.

This clonotype was picked up many times. The chain combines TRBV5-1 with TRBJ2-1, with TRBD1 as a possible D gene (5 bases). Looked up from germline, CDR1 is SGHRS and CDR2 is YFSETQ. Between the trimmed V and J ends, which lost 4 bases and 5 bases, there was a span of 13 bases. This CDR3 region has 14 residues. CDR3 sequence: CASSLDSIDNEQFF. The CDR3 DNA is TGCGCCAGCAGCCTCGACAGTATCGACAATGAGCAGTTCTTC.

This clonotype was detected a few times. The J gene is TRBJ2-1, the V gene TRBV6-1, with TRBD2 as a possible D gene (6 bases). The CDR3 length is 16 residues. The germline V and J ends were trimmed by 6 bases and 2 bases, with 17 bases remaining between them. The V gene's germline CDR1 is MNHNS and CDR2 SASEGT. CDR3 amino acids: CASRDPGRYPYNEQFF. The DNA of the CDR3 is TGTGCCAGCAGAGACCCAGGGAGGTACCCCTACAATGAGCAGTTCTTC.

J is TRBJ2-3 and V is TRBV29-1; 8 bases line up with TRBD2. This CDR3 comprises 15 residues. After removal of 1 base from V and 0 bases from J, the junction contained 3 bases not matched to a gene. The germline CDR1 and CDR2 sequences are SQVTM and ANQGSEA. The CDR3 DNA is TGCAGCGTTGAAGTTAGCGGGACGAGCACAGATACGCAGTATTTT. It translates to CSVEVSGTSTDTQYF.

The rearrangement joins TRBV4-1 to TRBJ2-2; 7 nucleotides agree with TRBD2. In germline, CDR1 is MGHRA, CDR2 YSYEKL. J was trimmed by 1 base and V by 1 base; bases with no gene match: 6. The CDR3 spans 17 residues. The CDR3: CASSQVRGGGNTGELFF. Here the CDR3 DNA reads TGCGCCAGCAGCCAAGTAAGAGGCGGGGGGAACACCGGGGAGCTGTTTTTT.

A word on this clonotype: Its ends do not fully match the called genes, so a read error is possible. The chain recombines TRBV10-3 with TRBJ2-2, with D tentatively TRBD1 (6 bases). The CDR3 loop spans 15 amino acids. Germline V gives CDR1 ENHRY, CDR2 SYGVKD. CDR3 sequence reads: CASSESGADTGELFF. The CDR3 DNA reads as TGTGCCAGCAGTGAATCAGGGGCGGACACCGGGGAGCTGTTTTTT.

The chain couples TRBV13 to TRBJ1-2, with TRBD1 matching over 9 bases. CDR3 length equals 14 residues. In germline, CDR1 is PRHDT, CDR2 FYEKMQ (reference sequence). V lost 5 bases to trimming and J lost 6 bases; unmatched junction nucleotides: 7. CDR3 sequence reads: CASSGATGGDGYTF. DNA for the CDR3: TGTGCCAGCAGCGGTGCAACAGGGGGCGATGGCTACACCTTC.

This clonotype was detected ten times or more. The chain has TRBV12-3 or TRBV12-4 and TRBJ2-3; 10 nucleotides match TRBD2. The trim removed 6 bases at V and 4 bases at J, leaving 10 bases unmatched. The CDR3 spans 16 residues. The CDR3 DNA reads as TGTGCCAGCAGCTCCCTAGCGGGAGATGCATCAGATACGCAGTATTTT. This sequence encodes CASSSLAGDASDTQYF.

This clonotype was observed at least ten times. The rearrangement uses TRBV2 and TRBJ1-1; D is undetermined. This CDR3 has 13 amino acids. The germline gives CDR1 SNHLY, CDR2 FYNNEI. V lost 7 bases to trimming and J lost 3 bases, with 12 bases between them. The CDR3 reads CASTEEEDTEAFF. CDR3 nucleotide sequence: TGTGCCAGCACCGAGGAGGAAGACACTGAAGCTTTCTTT.

With respect to this clonotype: A far larger clone is only one base removed, so a read error is likely. The chain carries TRBV5-1 and TRBJ1-1; no firm D call. CDR3 length: 13 amino acids. Germline loops: CDR1 SGHRS, CDR2 YFSETQ. The CDR3: CASSLVLNAEAFF. The CDR3 nucleotides read TGCGCCAGCAGCTTGGTCCTGAACGCTGAAGCTTTCTTT.

J is TRBJ1-4 and V is TRBV2; D is unclear. Germline CDR1 is SNHLY and CDR2 is FYNNEI. V was pared by 4 bases and J by 4 bases, with 7 bases between. The CDR3 sequence is 13 residues long. The DNA for the CDR3 is TGTGCCAGCAGTGCCAGGTTTAATGAAAAACTGTTTTTT. Protein sequence: CASSARFNEKLFF.

This clonotype has more than one count but fewer than ten. The chain couples TRBV10-3 to TRBJ2-7; 8 bases align to TRBD1. The CDR3 sequence is 14 residues long. V gave up 3 bases and J gave up 5 bases; unmatched junction bases: 6. The germline V gene encodes CDR1 ENHRY and CDR2 SYGVKD. CDR3 bases: TGTGCCATCAGTGACCCGGACAGGGTACACGAGCAGTACGTC. Its protein product is CAISDPDRVHEQYV.

The chain combines TRBV6-1 with TRBJ2-2, with D unresolved. CDR1 MNHNS and CDR2 SASEGT come from the germline V gene. The V end was cut by 7 bases, the J end by 7 bases, with 10 bases between. The CDR3 runs to 12 residues. CDR3 loop: CASNRVGGELFF. The CDR3 coding sequence is TGTGCCAGCAACCGGGTTGGCGGGGAGCTGTTTTTT.

The chain links TRBV4-2 to TRBJ2-1, with D possibly matching TRBD2 (7 bases). Germline V gene sequence: CDR1 LGHNA, CDR2 YNFKEQ. Between the trimmed V and J ends, which lost 0 bases and 3 bases, there was a span of 12 bases. This CDR3 is built from 16 residues. In DNA, the CDR3 is TGTGCCAGCAGCCAAGATGGGGGGGGGCGCTACAATGAGCAGTTCTTC. It codes for CASSQDGGGRYNEQFF.

This clonotype was counted a few times. The V gene is TRBV27, the J gene TRBJ2-1; 8 nucleotides agree with TRBD2. The V segment lost 4 bases and the J segment 4 bases; nucleotides outside the gene matches: 12. The CDR3 contains 17 residues. In germline, CDR1 is MNHEY, CDR2 SMNVEV (reference sequence). CDR3 sequence reads: CASSSALNSGVYNEQFF. CDR3 coding DNA: TGTGCCAGCAGTTCCGCCCTAAATAGCGGGGTTTACAATGAGCAGTTCTTC.

The J gene is TRBJ2-1, the V gene TRBV5-6, with 12 nucleotides matching TRBD1. In germline, CDR1 is SGHDT, CDR2 YYEEEE. With 6 bases clipped from V and 9 bases from J, the junction kept 13 bases outside the gene matches. The CDR3 consists of 16 residues. The CDR3, as DNA: TGTGCCAGCACCCTGGGACAGGGGGCGCGATCAAGTGAGCAGTTCTTC. This codes for CASTLGQGARSSEQFF. Filled out from reference TRBV5-6 and TRBJ2-1, the complete variable domain reads DAGVTQSPTHLIKTRGQQVTLRCSPKSGHDTVSWYQQALGQGPQFIFQYYEEEERQRGNFPDRFSGHQFPNYSSELNVNALLLGDSALYLCASTLGQGARSSEQFFGPGTRLTVL.

This clonotype appeared many times. The V and J genes are TRBV12-3 or TRBV12-4 and TRBJ1-1, with D possibly TRBD1 on 5 matching bases. This CDR3 is 13 amino acids long. The germline V and J ends were trimmed by 7 bases and 6 bases, with 15 bases remaining between them. DNA for the CDR3: TGTGCCAGCACCCAACGAAGGGGCGCTGAAGCTTTCTTT. Its protein product is CASTQRRGAEAFF.

This clonotype came up a few times. V is TRBV12-5 and J is TRBJ2-1; 10 positions match TRBD1. Germline V gives CDR1 LGHNT, CDR2 FRNRAP. J lost 9 bases, V lost 6 bases, and 8 bases had no gene match. The CDR3 loop spans 14 amino acids. CDR3 region: CASGKDRGFREQFF. The CDR3 DNA is TGTGCTAGTGGGAAGGACAGGGGGTTTCGTGAGCAGTTCTTC.

This clonotype was seen at least ten times. This chain connects TRBV11-2 to TRBJ2-1, with 14 bases aligning to TRBD2. V shed 10 bases and J 3 bases; nucleotides not matched to a gene: 8. CDR3 length equals 16 residues. The germline V gene encodes CDR1 SGHAT and CDR2 FQNNGV. In DNA, the CDR3 is TGTGCCACAGGGACTAGCGGGAGTTGGAGCTACAATGAGCAGTTCTTC. As protein: CATGTSGSWSYNEQFF.

This clonotype was counted many times. CDR3 bases: TGTGCCAGCAGTACTTCCTCAGGGAGCACTGAAGCTTTCTTT. Translated: CASSTSSGSTEAFF. The V call is TRBV27, the J call TRBJ1-1; D is possibly TRBD1 (5 bases). V lost 5 bases and J lost 4, with 14 bases in between. CDR3 length equals 14 residues. CDR1 is MNHEY, CDR2 SMNVEV, per germline (reference sequence).

This clonotype appeared many times. J is TRBJ2-3 and V is TRBV3-1; 7 nucleotides match TRBD2. Germline-derived CDR1 and CDR2 are LGHDT and YNNKEL (reference sequence). Unmatched junction bases numbered 4, after V lost 3 bases and J lost 1 base. This CDR3 is 15 amino acids long. Here the CDR3 reads CASSQVTSGTDTQYF. The CDR3 nucleotides read TGTGCCAGCAGCCAGGTAACTAGCGGCACAGATACGCAGTATTTT.

This clonotype was seen repeatedly, ten times or more. The rearrangement links TRBV11-2 to TRBJ1-4; no clear D gene. CDR3 length: 14 residues. The V and J ends lost 3 bases and 4 bases respectively, with 9 bases between them. Germline CDR1 reads SGHAT; CDR2 reads FQNNGV. CDR3 nucleotide sequence: TGTGCCAGCAGCTTCAATGGGTTTAATGAAAAACTGTTTTTT. The encoded protein is CASSFNGFNEKLFF. The full variable domain, in which reference TRBV11-2 and TRBJ1-4 provide the parts outside the CDR3, is EAGVAQSPRYKIIEKRQSVAFWCNPISGHATLYWYQQILGQGPKLLIQFQNNGVVDDSQLPKDRFSAERLKGVDSTLKIQPAKLEDSAVYLCASSFNGFNEKLFFGSGTQLSVL.

The chain couples TRBV20-1 to TRBJ2-3; 9 nucleotides agree with TRBD2. The CDR3 spans 15 residues. The germline V gene encodes CDR1 DFQATT and CDR2 SNEGSKA (reference sequence). The ends lost 3 bases at V and 5 bases at J; junction bases unmatched: 9. For the CDR3, the DNA is TGCAGTGCTAGGGAGGCGGGGGGGCTGGGAGATACGCAGTATTTT. Translated, it gives CSAREAGGLGDTQYF.

The chain carries TRBV7-9 and TRBJ2-1; TRBD2 is a possible D gene (5 bases). The V end was cut by 1 base, the J end by 5 bases, with 12 bases between. The germline gives CDR1 SEHNR, CDR2 FQNEAQ (reference sequence). This CDR3 has 15 residues. Written as DNA, the CDR3 is TGTGCCAGCAGCTTAGTGGGGAACGGGAACAATGAGCAGTTCTTC. It encodes CASSLVGNGNNEQFF.

This clonotype has a count of ten or more. The rearrangement links TRBV6-6 to TRBJ2-1, with D hard to call. The ends were cut back, 2 bases at V and 7 bases at J, with 6 bases in the middle. The CDR3 spans 12 residues. The germline CDR1 and CDR2 sequences are MNHNY and SVGAGI (reference sequence). The CDR3 sequence is CASSYEGNEQFF. As DNA, the CDR3 is TGTGCCAGCAGTTACGAAGGGAATGAGCAGTTCTTC.

A few counts support this clonotype. The chain links TRBV18 to TRBJ2-3; D gene uncertain. V lost 3 bases to trimming and J lost 2 bases, with 9 bases between them. Germline V gives CDR1 KGHSH, CDR2 LQKENI. The CDR3 extends over 14 amino acids. The chain's CDR3 is CASSPPWATDTQYF. For the CDR3, the DNA is TGTGCCAGCTCACCTCCCTGGGCCACAGATACGCAGTATTTT.